This T cell receptor (beta chain) was sequenced for a study of cytomegalovirus exposure and HLA in healthy donors. Study-level points and caveats: The Asian-associated ancestry cluster reportedly had fewer N-insertions than the approximately 670-donor mean in a later analysis. Highly shared variants forming one cluster were likely a sequencing artifact.

CDR3 length: 12 residues. V was pared by 2 bases and J by 6 bases, with 0 bases of the junction left unmatched. From germline, CDR1 is SNHLY and CDR2 FYNNEI. This clone turned up a few times. As yet, its antigen is unknown. Donors in the study were healthy people who gave bone marrow. Primers included in the PCR were 60 Vbeta and 13 Jbeta primers. Only in-frame clones appear in the TCRdb table, and some are missing; sequencing was by immunoSEQ multiplex PCR. The sample records over 55,000 clones, 65% to 75% being singletons. The chain joins TRBV2 to TRBJ1-2; 7 nucleotides match TRBD1. The sequence came from a man aged 35-49 years in good health and CMV-seropositive. The sequenced sample was PBMCs. The CDR3 loop reads CASSEQGDGYTF. DNA for the CDR3: TGTGCCAGCAGTGAACAGGGGGATGGCTACACCTTC.